This T cell receptor (beta chain) was obtained from a study of OX40 agonist ivuxolimab in advanced cancers. General study results and limits: The average count of expanded clones was higher among CD8+ T cells than among CD4+. Clonal expansion was seen in CD4+ and CD8+ blood T cells by week 6 at 0.1 to 3.0 mg/kg.

This clone has only a few counts. Its antigen remains unidentified. Per germline, CDR1 SGHRS and CDR2 YFSETQ. The CDR3 has 16 amino acids. Trimming took 3 bases from V and 2 from J, leaving 16 bases between them. TCRdb's table, derived via immunoSEQ multiplex PCR, lists solely in-frame clones and lacks some. The profile covers tens of thousands of clones, with around 89% appearing a single time and 0.65% to 0.7% taken by the ten largest. The chain joins TRBV5-1 to TRBJ2-3; tentative D call: TRBD1 (6 bases). Sequencing used CD4+ or CD8+ T cells sorted from blood, obtained in a trial of the OX40 agonist ivuxolimab. This TCR came from an adult with an advanced solid tumor such as melanoma, head and neck, liver or kidney cancer. The CDR3 sequence is CASSWGDRDNTDTQYF. The CDR3 coding sequence is TGCGCCAGCAGCTGGGGAGATCGGGACAACACAGATACGCAGTATTTT.